This is a list of T cell receptor beta chains from one sample in a study of blood T cells in healthy people across ages. TCRdb fed the 5' RACE reads into MiXCR, producing one record per CDR3 protein. Here the sample spans just over 1 million distinct CDR3 sequences, 35% to 55% being singletons. What was sequenced was blood. All receptors derive from a woman aged 60 to 75 in good health. Each CDR3 is given with its conserved first and last residue.

CDR3 protein	V gene	J gene
CATGTPYNEQFF	TRBV27	TRBJ2-1
CSAREQFSNEQFF	TRBV20-1	TRBJ2-1
CATRPQGRETQYF	TRBV5-6	TRBJ2-5
CSARQDGENTGELFF	TRBV20-1	TRBJ2-2
CSAISRGIDNTDTQYF	TRBV20-1	TRBJ2-3
CASSLGQGLAQYF	TRBV6-5	TRBJ2-3
CASSLPLGREGTDAQYF	TRBV12-3/TRBV12-4	TRBJ2-3
CTSSQDRTYGYTF	TRBV3-1	TRBJ1-2
CANGASTDTQYF	TRBV10-3	TRBJ2-3
CASSARGRGSNQPQHF	TRBV2	TRBJ1-5
CASSITGYYGYTF	TRBV28	TRBJ1-2
CASSLLTSGSGTGELFF	TRBV28	TRBJ2-2
CASSFLVGDHNEQFF	TRBV5-5	TRBJ2-1
CASSLVSGSGNEQFF	TRBV11-3	TRBJ2-1
CAISDLAGGPDEQYF	TRBV10-3	TRBJ2-7
CASSLEARADYGYTF	TRBV11-2	TRBJ1-2
CASSLELGAGTDTQYF	TRBV5-1	TRBJ2-3
CSVEGTGRSDTRYF	TRBV29-1	TRBJ2-3
CASSEWQGAYEQYF	TRBV25-1	TRBJ2-7
CSASGGRARNEQFF	TRBV20-1	TRBJ2-1
CASSYGTGDNEQFF	TRBV13	TRBJ2-1
CASSQDARSPLHF	TRBV3-1	TRBJ1-6
CASRERGNTEAFF	TRBV2	TRBJ1-1
CASKDRAKPTVYEQYF	TRBV10-1	TRBJ2-7
CASSPDRVSRETQYF	TRBV2	TRBJ2-5
CASSEGQGDGYTF	TRBV6-1	TRBJ1-2
CASSPTSGEYSYNEQFF	TRBV19	TRBJ2-1
CASSPTGHSYNEQFF	TRBV5-6	TRBJ2-1
CASSQEVPGQASYEQYF	TRBV3-1	TRBJ2-7
CSASLAGRSYEQYF	TRBV20-1	TRBJ2-7
CASSLREPHTDTQYF	TRBV5-1	TRBJ2-3
CASSPHRGTSTGSNEQYF	TRBV7-9	TRBJ2-7
CAISELTAYGYTF	TRBV10-3	TRBJ1-2
CASSYGGQQETQYF	TRBV6-6	TRBJ2-5
CASSPVMGYEQYF	TRBV18	-
CASSPLLTSGSTDTQYF	TRBV25-1	TRBJ2-3
CSVDSWGGGRSGYTF	TRBV29-1	TRBJ1-2
CSASPRLAGVLGDEQYF	TRBV20-1	TRBJ2-7
CASSFRIGDLGYTF	TRBV7-9	TRBJ1-2
CASSLDTGRYTGELFF	TRBV5-6	TRBJ2-2
CAISESRTAQETQYF	TRBV10-3	TRBJ2-5
CASSQDAAGGPYNEQFF	TRBV3-1	TRBJ2-1
CASRWTSGYEQYF	TRBV5-1	TRBJ2-7
CASSIQGPSYNEQFF	TRBV12-3/TRBV12-4	TRBJ2-1